Following are 20 T cell receptor beta chains from one sample sequenced in a study of blood T cell repertoires in COVID-19. Produced via immunoSEQ multiplex PCR; TCRdb's table is partial and in-frame only. The profile shows about 160,000 clones, around nine tenths of them singletons. The sequenced sample consisted of peripheral blood. Receptors originate from a woman in her 70s with COVID-19, enrolled during active disease.

J is TRBJ2-7 and V is TRBV5-1; 12 nucleotides agree with TRBD2. V was pared by 4 bases and J by 6 bases, with 8 bases of the junction left unmatched. CDR3 size: 15 residues. Per the germline V gene, CDR1 is SGHRS and CDR2 is YFSETQ. CDR3 sequence: CASSPSGGAVAEQYF. The DNA for the CDR3 is TGCGCCAGCAGCCCTAGCGGGGGGGCTGTTGCCGAGCAGTACTTC. The whole variable domain, remainder taken from reference TRBV5-1 and TRBJ2-7, is KAGVTQTPRYLIKTRGQQVTLSCSPISGHRSVSWYQQTPGQGLQFLFEYFSETQRNKGNFPGRFSGRQFSNSRSEMNVSTLELGDSALYLCASSPSGGAVAEQYFGPGTRLTVT.

The J gene is TRBJ2-2, the V gene TRBV5-6; 9 bases line up with TRBD1. Losses at the gene ends were 4 bases for V and 5 bases for J; bases not matched to a gene: 9. This CDR3 is built from 16 residues. Germline CDR1 reads SGHDT; CDR2 reads YYEEEE. CDR3 DNA: TGTGCCAGCAGCACCGGGACAGGGCTGGCGACCGGGGAGCTGTTTTTT. Translated, it gives CASSTGTGLATGELFF.

The gene calls are TRBV9 and TRBJ2-1; TRBD1 is a possible D gene (7 bases). V lost 2 bases and J lost 2, with 11 bases in between. Germline loops: CDR1 SGDLS, CDR2 YYNGEE. The CDR3 spans 15 residues. CDR3 sequence reads: CASSVQGGTYNEQFF. For the CDR3, the DNA is TGTGCCAGCAGCGTCCAGGGGGGAACCTACAATGAGCAGTTCTTC.

The chain is built from TRBV19 and TRBJ1-2, with 11 positions matching TRBD1. The trim removed 8 bases at V and 7 bases at J, leaving 3 bases unmatched. The CDR3 consists of 12 residues. CDR1 and CDR2 (germline): LNHDA, SQIVND (reference sequence). This chain's CDR3 is CASRTGGGGYTF. CDR3 sequence (DNA): TGTGCCAGTCGGACAGGGGGCGGTGGCTACACCTTC.

The J gene is TRBJ1-1, the V gene TRBV6-2 or TRBV6-3; tentative D call: TRBD1 (5 bases). There are 16 residues in the CDR3. V lost 2 bases and J 4 bases, leaving 17 bases between the germline ends. The germline CDR1 and CDR2 sequences are MNHEY and SVGEGT. CDR3 DNA sequence: TGTGCCAGCAGTTACAGTACAGGCCATTGGGGCACTGAAGCTTTCTTT. This sequence encodes CASSYSTGHWGTEAFF.

V and J are TRBV19 and TRBJ2-7; 9 nucleotides agree with TRBD1. The trim removed 7 bases at V and 7 bases at J, leaving 11 bases unmatched. The CDR3 consists of 14 residues. Looked up from germline, CDR1 is LNHDA and CDR2 is SQIVND (reference sequence). The CDR3 region has the DNA TGTGCCAGTACGGGGACAGGGTCTCTCGGGGAGCAGTACTTC. This sequence encodes CASTGTGSLGEQYF.

The chain carries TRBV20-1 and TRBJ1-1, with D perhaps TRBD1 (5 bases). Germline CDR1 reads DFQATT; CDR2 reads SNEGSKA (reference sequence). V lost 1 base, J lost 9 bases, and 9 bases lay in between. This CDR3 is built from 11 residues. CDR3 protein: CSARVGVQAFF. CDR3 bases: TGCAGTGCTAGAGTAGGGGTGCAAGCTTTCTTT.

The genes are TRBV28 and TRBJ1-5, with TRBD1 identical over 8 bases. The CDR3 sequence is 13 residues long. J lost 7 bases, V lost 5 bases, and 4 bases had no gene match. Looked up from germline, CDR1 is MDHEN and CDR2 is SYDVKM. The CDR3: CASSGQGGQPQHF. The CDR3 DNA sequence: TGTGCCAGCAGTGGACAGGGTGGGCAGCCCCAGCATTTT.

Only one count was recorded for this clone. The gene calls are TRBV12-3 or TRBV12-4 and TRBJ2-1, with TRBD2 matching 10 bases. Trimming took 11 bases from V and 11 from J; bases not matched to a gene: 12. The CDR3 is 13 amino acids. Here the CDR3 DNA reads TGTGCCGTCGGACTAGCGGCGAACCCGAAGCAGTTCTTC. Translation: CAVGLAANPKQFF.

The chain recombines TRBV3-1 (or the pseudogene TRBV3-2) with TRBJ2-5; 8 nucleotides match TRBD2. Germline CDR1 LGHDT, CDR2 YNNKEL (reference sequence). The CDR3 length is 16 residues. Germline trimming cut 1 base from V and 5 bases from J; bases unmatched to any gene: 9. The CDR3 DNA follows: TGTGCCAGCAGCCAAGGGGCAACTAGCGGTCAGGAGACCCAGTACTTC. This codes for CASSQGATSGQETQYF.

This chain connects TRBV30 to TRBJ1-5; 8 bases are shared with TRBD1. The CDR3 spans 15 residues. Losses at the gene ends were 0 bases for V and 2 bases for J; bases not matched to a gene: 3. Germline V CDR1 and CDR2: GTSNPN, SVGIG (reference sequence). CDR3 protein: CAWSVSGGRNQPQHF. The CDR3 DNA reads as TGTGCCTGGAGTGTATCAGGGGGCCGCAATCAGCCCCAGCATTTT.

The rearrangement links TRBV3-1 (or the pseudogene TRBV3-2) to TRBJ2-5; D unclear. There are 15 residues in the CDR3. CDR1 and CDR2 (germline): LGHDT, YNNKEL (reference sequence). Between the trimmed V and J ends, which lost 0 bases and 8 bases, there was a span of 16 bases. The CDR3 nucleotides are TGTGCCAGCAGCCAAGAGGTGGGCTTCCCGTCCACCCAGTACTTC. As protein: CASSQEVGFPSTQYF.

The rearrangement joins TRBV7-8 to TRBJ1-3; D perhaps matches TRBD1 (6 bases). From germline, CDR1 is SGHVS and CDR2 FQNEAQ. The CDR3 is 13 amino acids. Trimming removed 6 bases at V and 8 bases at J, with 14 bases between. In nucleotides, the CDR3 is TGTGCCAGCAGACAACAGGGTAGAGACACCATATATTTT. Its translation is CASRQQGRDTIYF.

This rearrangement joins TRBV5-1 to TRBJ2-7, with D possibly matching TRBD1 (5 bases). Germline CDR1 is SGHRS and CDR2 is YFSETQ. This CDR3 is 14 amino acids long. Deletions cut 2 bases from V and 3 bases from J, with 12 bases between. CDR3 loop: CASSFTGQGYEQYF. CDR3 nucleotide sequence: TGCGCCAGCAGCTTCACTGGACAAGGCTACGAGCAGTACTTC.

This clone came up a few times. This chain joins TRBV5-5 and TRBJ2-7; a weak D match, TRBD2 (6 bases). Germline CDR1 reads SGHKS; CDR2 reads YYEKEE (reference sequence). CDR3 size: 14 residues. V was trimmed by 7 bases and J by 7 bases, leaving 21 bases between them. The CDR3 spells CASGRDPGGKEQYF. In nucleotides, the CDR3 is TGTGCCAGCGGCCGGGACCCCGGCGGGAAAGAGCAGTACTTC. The complete variable domain, with remaining parts taken from reference TRBV5-5 and TRBJ2-7, reads DAGVTQSPTHLIKTRGQQVTLRCSPISGHKSVSWYQQVLGQGPQFIFQYYEKEERGRGNFPDRFSARQFPNYSSELNVNALLLGDSALYLCASGRDPGGKEQYFGPGTRLTVT.

The chain joins TRBV5-1 to TRBJ2-7; D call uncertain. Deletions cut 2 bases from V and 1 base from J, with 19 bases between. The CDR3 length is 17 residues. Germline V lookup: CDR1 SGHRS, CDR2 YFSETQ. CDR3 in amino acids: CASSFVGAGSGSYEQYF. The CDR3 region has the DNA TGCGCCAGCAGCTTTGTCGGTGCAGGTTCAGGATCCTACGAGCAGTACTTC.

The V gene is TRBV15, the J gene TRBJ1-5; TRBD1 matches 8 bases. Germline CDR1 and CDR2: LNHNV and YYDKDF (reference sequence). The length of the CDR3 is 13 residues. J lost 10 bases, V lost 5 bases, and 7 bases had no gene match. In DNA, the CDR3 is TGTGCCACCAGCGCCGGACAGGGAGTACCCCAGCATTTT. Translated, it gives CATSAGQGVPQHF. Supplemented by reference TRBV15 and TRBJ1-5, the full variable domain reads DAMVIQNPRYQVTQFGKPVTLSCSQTLNHNVMYWYQQKSSQAPKLLFHYYDKDFNNEADTPDNFQSRRPNTSFCFLDIRSPGLGDTAMYLCATSAGQGVPQHFGDGTRLSIL.

In this sample, this clone turned up a few times. The chain uses TRBV12-3 or TRBV12-4 and TRBJ1-5; D is unresolved. V lost 0 bases, J lost 4 bases, and 4 bases lay in between. The CDR3 is 13 amino acids. The CDR3 loop reads CASSLARNQPQHF. In nucleotides, the CDR3 is TGTGCCAGCAGTTTAGCGCGGAATCAGCCCCAGCATTTT.

As for this clone: Mismatch with germline at one junction end may stem from a read error. The gene calls are TRBV7-7 and TRBJ1-4, with D perhaps TRBD1 (6 bases). CDR1 and CDR2 from the germline V gene are SSHAT and FNYEAQ (reference sequence). The CDR3 loop spans 15 amino acids. The CDR3 nucleotides read TGTGCTAGCAGCTCAGGGACAACAACTAATGAAAAACTGTTTTTT. It is translated as CASSSGTTTNEKLFF.

This chain connects TRBV7-2 to TRBJ1-2; D perhaps matches TRBD1 (5 bases). The CDR3 loop spans 15 amino acids. V lost 4 bases to trimming and J lost 8 bases, with 20 bases between them. CDR1 and CDR2 from the germline V gene are SGHTA and FQGNSA. The CDR3 loop is CASSSAMGGAQGYTF. CDR3 DNA: TGTGCCAGCAGCTCTGCAATGGGCGGGGCTCAGGGCTACACCTTC.